These 9 T cell receptor beta chains were all obtained from the same sample, sequenced in a study of beta chain features in type 1 diabetes. The study's findings and limits: People with Type 1 diabetes carried modestly yet significantly shorter TCRB CDR3s in all four CD4+ subsets.

The authors reverse transcribed all of the isolated RNA, so sequencing captured expressed TCRB transcripts. TCRdb's copy holds only in-frame clones and misses some; the assay was immunoSEQ multiplex PCR. The sample lists some 250,000 clones, approximately 15% seen once, with approximately 0.018% in the top ten. Antigen specificity for these receptors is unknown. The material sequenced was naive CD4+ T cells from blood. These receptors all stem from a man aged 25 to 40 with type 1 diabetes.

V and J are TRBV30 and TRBJ1-1; possible D gene TRBD1, 5 bases. Germline lookup yields CDR1 GTSNPN and CDR2 SVGIG (reference sequence). V shed 4 bases and J shed 4 bases, with 10 bases lying between them. The CDR3 is 12 residues long. CDR3 in DNA: TGTGCCTGGAAGGGCGGGGGCACTGAAGCTTTCTTT. It yields the protein CAWKGGGTEAFF.

The CDR3 DNA follows: TGTGCCTGGAATCCAGGGGGAGGTTATAGCAATCAGCCCCAGCATTTT. It encodes CAWNPGGGYSNQPQHF. The chain uses TRBV30 and TRBJ1-5, with 7 bases identical to TRBD1. The germline V gene has CDR1 GTSNPN and CDR2 SVGIG (reference sequence). The CDR3 totals 16 residues. V lost 4 bases to trimming and J lost 0 bases; unmatched junction nucleotides: 9.

The J gene is TRBJ2-5, the V gene TRBV2; TRBD1 aligns across 8 bases. V dropped 7 bases and J dropped 2; count of bases not matched to a gene: 3. This CDR3 region has 13 residues. The V gene's germline CDR1 is SNHLY and CDR2 FYNNEI. In DNA, the CDR3 is TGTGCCAGCAACAGGGGGTTACAAGAGACCCAGTACTTC. Translating it yields CASNRGLQETQYF.

The CDR3 loop is CASSQPGLALNEQFF. For the CDR3, the DNA is TGCGCCAGCAGCCAGCCGGGACTAGCTCTAAATGAGCAGTTCTTC. The chain is built from TRBV4-1 and TRBJ2-1; TRBD2 agrees at 9 bases. There are 15 residues in the CDR3. Losses at the gene ends were 3 bases for V and 7 bases for J; bases not matched to a gene: 7. Germline-derived CDR1 and CDR2 are MGHRA and YSYEKL.

The chain is built from TRBV4-1 and TRBJ2-1, with D possibly being TRBD1 (5 bases). CDR1 is MGHRA, CDR2 YSYEKL, per germline. The CDR3 consists of 17 residues. Trimming stripped 4 bases from V and 6 bases from J, with 22 bases between. The DNA of the CDR3 is TGCGCCAGCAGCCGTGTTATTACGAAGACTGGGGCCAATGAGCAGTTCTTC. Its protein is CASSRVITKTGANEQFF.

The chain joins TRBV6-1 to TRBJ1-1, with 11 bases identical to TRBD1. The CDR3 is 15 amino acids. Looked up from germline, CDR1 is MNHNS and CDR2 is SASEGT. V was pared by 6 bases and J by 0 bases, with 3 bases of the junction left unmatched. DNA of the CDR3: TGTGCCAGCAGATGGACAGGGGGCATGAACACTGAAGCTTTCTTT. Translated: CASRWTGGMNTEAFF.

V usage is TRBV19 and J usage is TRBJ1-2; D uncertain. V was clipped by 4 bases and J by 3 bases, with 18 bases between them. The CDR3 is 16 residues long. Per germline, CDR1 LNHDA and CDR2 SQIVND (reference sequence). CDR3 sequence (DNA): TGTGCCAGTAGTAGAGGGCCGGTCCGGGAGGACTATGGCTACACCTTC. Translation: CASSRGPVREDYGYTF.

The chain uses TRBV14 and TRBJ1-6, with 7 bases matching TRBD1. The CDR3 has 19 residues. Germline V CDR1 and CDR2: SGHDN, FVKESK. The V gene end was trimmed by 1 base and the J gene end by 3 bases; junction bases not matched to a gene: 12. The DNA for the CDR3 is TGTGCCAGCAGCCAAGTACAGCCTCACAGGGGCATCTATAATTCACCCCTCCACTTT. This codes for CASSQVQPHRGIYNSPLHF.

DNA for the CDR3: TGTGCCAGCTCACCACCGTCAGGGCAGTTGGGGACCCAGTACTTC. It codes for CASSPPSGQLGTQYF. The V gene is TRBV18, the J gene TRBJ2-5; possibly TRBD1 for D (5 bases). CDR3 length: 15 amino acids. CDR1 is KGHSH, CDR2 LQKENI, per germline. V was clipped by 0 bases and J by 7 bases, with 15 bases between them.